This entry lists 12 T cell receptor beta chains sequenced from one sample in a study of naive and memory T cell subsets. An equimolar mix of two oligonucleotides served as the beta constant-region primer for TRBC1 and TRBC2. MiXCR was run by TCRdb on the UMI-ligation and nested PCR reads, yielding one entry per CDR3 protein. The sample consists of 140,000 to 150,000 distinct CDR3 sequences, approximately 15% of them appearing once. What was sequenced was naive CD4+ T cells from blood. These receptors originate from a human donor in good health.

The chain links TRBV5-1 to TRBJ1-1; D unresolved. CDR1 and CDR2 (germline): SGHRS, YFSETQ. The V and J ends lost 2 bases and 3 bases respectively, with 17 bases between them. This CDR3 has 16 amino acids. CDR3 sequence: CASSLVAGLLYTEAFF. For the CDR3, the DNA is TGCGCCAGCAGCTTAGTAGCAGGATTATTGTACACTGAAGCTTTCTTT.

V usage is TRBV6-2 or TRBV6-3 and J usage is TRBJ2-7; D is perhaps TRBD1 (5 bases). The germline V and J ends were trimmed by 3 bases and 7 bases, with 16 bases remaining between them. Germline CDR1 MNHEY, CDR2 SVGEGT. This CDR3 has 14 residues. The CDR3 DNA is TGTGCCAGCAGTTATTCCGACAGTTTAGCTGAGCAGTACTTC. It yields the protein CASSYSDSLAEQYF.

The chain is built from TRBV29-1 and TRBJ2-1, with 9 bases identical to TRBD2. This CDR3 comprises 18 residues. The V gene end was trimmed by 5 bases and the J gene end by 2 bases; junction bases not matched to a gene: 16. Germline V gene lookup returns CDR1 SQVTM and CDR2 ANQGSEA. CDR3 nucleotide sequence: TGCAGCGTTTTTACGGGACTAGCTACCTACAGCCCCTACAATGAGCAGTTCTTC. The encoded protein is CSVFTGLATYSPYNEQFF.

In its sample, this clonotype was seen a few times. The CDR3 is CASSLRTGLTEAFF. The CDR3 DNA is TGTGCCAGCAGTTTAAGGACAGGGTTGACTGAAGCTTTCTTT. V gene TRBV12-3 or TRBV12-4 combines with J gene TRBJ1-1; TRBD1 matches at 8 bases. The CDR3 is made up of 14 amino acids. Trimming removed 2 bases from V and 5 bases from J; junction bases left unmatched: 4.

This clonotype was counted a few times. V is TRBV29-1 and J is TRBJ2-7, with TRBD1 matching over 11 bases. The V segment lost 6 bases and the J segment 9 bases; nucleotides outside the gene matches: 10. CDR1 and CDR2 (germline): SQVTM, ANQGSEA. CDR3 length: 13 residues. The CDR3 coding sequence is TGCAGCGTCCGGACAGGGGGCGCAAGTTGGCAGTACTTC. It specifies CSVRTGGASWQYF.

The chain recombines TRBV7-9 with TRBJ2-1; D is unclear. The CDR3 extends over 15 amino acids. Germline CDR1 reads SEHNR; CDR2 reads FQNEAQ (reference sequence). V lost 2 bases to trimming and J lost 8 bases, with 16 bases between them. The CDR3 loop is CASSLRASVSDEQFF. Here the CDR3 DNA reads TGTGCCAGCAGCTTACGAGCATCAGTCTCCGATGAGCAGTTCTTC.

This clonotype was seen many times. The chain recombines TRBV20-1 with TRBJ2-3; TRBD2 is a possible D gene (5 bases). The germline V gene encodes CDR1 DFQATT and CDR2 SNEGSKA (reference sequence). There are 13 residues in the CDR3. With 3 bases removed from V and 4 bases from J, the gap between germline ends came to 11 bases. The CDR3 nucleotides are TGCAGTGCTAGCGTCGAGGGAGCAGATACGCAGTATTTT. Encoded protein: CSASVEGADTQYF.

About this clonotype: This may arise from a read error, as a much more abundant clone is one base away. The chain combines TRBV10-3 with TRBJ2-3, with 13 positions matching TRBD2. CDR1 and CDR2 from the germline V gene are ENHRY and SYGVKD. The CDR3 loop spans 15 amino acids. The V gene end was trimmed by 8 bases and the J gene end by 6 bases; junction bases not matched to a gene: 8. CDR3 DNA sequence: TGTGCCATCGTCGGACTAGCGGGAGTTGCGGATACGCAGTATTTT. It specifies CAIVGLAGVADTQYF.

The CDR3: CASSLTSVNNEQFF. As DNA, the CDR3 is TGCGCCAGCAGCTTGACTAGCGTCAACAATGAGCAGTTCTTC. V gene TRBV5-1 combines with J gene TRBJ2-1, with 7 positions matching TRBD2. This CDR3 has 14 amino acids. The V gene's germline CDR1 is SGHRS and CDR2 YFSETQ. With 1 base clipped from V and 5 bases from J, the junction kept 3 bases outside the gene matches.

The chain joins TRBV2 to TRBJ2-1; D is possibly TRBD2 (5 bases). Trimming stripped 2 bases from V and 2 bases from J, with 7 bases between. This CDR3 comprises 14 residues. Per the germline V gene, CDR1 is SNHLY and CDR2 is FYNNEI. The CDR3 loop is CASSERGAYNEQFF. CDR3 in DNA: TGTGCCAGCAGTGAACGGGGTGCCTACAATGAGCAGTTCTTC.

This chain links TRBV5-1 with TRBJ1-1; unclear D gene. V shed 1 base and J shed 1 base, with 5 bases lying between them. The CDR3 has 13 residues. Looked up from germline, CDR1 is SGHRS and CDR2 is YFSETQ. The DNA of the CDR3 is TGCGCCAGCAGCTTGACGCGGAACACTGAAGCTTTCTTT. Its protein is CASSLTRNTEAFF.

This chain joins TRBV6-6 and TRBJ2-1; TRBD1 aligns across 10 bases. Trimming at V came to 2 bases and at J to 3 bases, leaving 4 bases not matched to a gene. Germline V gene sequence: CDR1 MNHNY, CDR2 SVGAGI (reference sequence). The CDR3 consists of 16 residues. CDR3 loop: CASSYGQGGNYNEQFF. CDR3 DNA sequence: TGTGCCAGCAGTTACGGACAGGGGGGTAACTACAATGAGCAGTTCTTC.